The next 7 T cell receptor beta chains were all read from a single sample in a study of blood T cell repertoires in COVID-19. Produced via immunoSEQ multiplex PCR; TCRdb's table is partial and in-frame only. The data show roughly 380,000 clones, with around 87% seen just once and under 1.5% held by the top ten. The sequenced sample consisted of PBMCs or T cells enriched from blood (not recorded which). The receptors shown here come from a man aged 25-40 years who had recovered from COVID-19.

This chain connects TRBV19 to TRBJ2-5, with a possible D match to TRBD1 (6 bases). The CDR3 is 12 residues long. The germline V gene encodes CDR1 LNHDA and CDR2 SQIVND (reference sequence). V was clipped by 3 bases and J by 4 bases, with 6 bases between them. CDR3 sequence (DNA): TGTGCCAGTAGTATGGGGGCAGAGACCCAGTACTTC. It specifies CASSMGAETQYF.

The chain joins TRBV13 to TRBJ1-6; no definite D call. In germline, CDR1 is PRHDT, CDR2 FYEKMQ (reference sequence). This CDR3 has 13 residues. Trimming cost V 4 bases and J 14 bases, with 15 bases left between them. The CDR3 DNA follows: TGTGCCAGCAGCTCAGAGGTCAATTTAACCCTCCACTTT. This encodes CASSSEVNLTLHF. The complete variable domain, with remaining parts taken from reference TRBV13 and TRBJ1-6, reads AAGVIQSPRHLIKEKRETATLKCYPIPRHDTVYWYQQGPGQDPQFLISFYEKMQSDKGSIPDRFSAQQFSDYHSELNMSSLELGDSALYFCASSSEVNLTLHFGNGTRLTVT.

The chain combines TRBV2 with TRBJ1-4; 11 nucleotides agree with TRBD1. With V trimmed by 7 bases and J by 8 bases, 6 bases remained unmatched. Germline V gene sequence: CDR1 SNHLY, CDR2 FYNNEI. The CDR3 totals 14 residues. CDR3 bases: TGTGCCAGCAAGACGGACAGGGGGCAGGAAAAACTGTTTTTT. Translating gives CASKTDRGQEKLFF.

The rearrangement joins TRBV7-9 to TRBJ1-5; D gene ambiguous. Germline CDR1 SEHNR, CDR2 FQNEAQ (reference sequence). Trimming cost V 9 bases and J 3 bases, with 9 bases left between them. CDR3 length: 12 amino acids. CDR3 loop: CASSDNNQPQHF. Written as DNA, the CDR3 is TGTGCCAGTTCAGACAACAATCAGCCCCAGCATTTT.

V gene TRBV7-8 combines with J gene TRBJ1-4, with D uncertain. The V end was cut by 4 bases, the J end by 5 bases, with 14 bases between. The CDR3 has 15 residues. CDR1 is SGHVS, CDR2 FQNEAQ, per germline. The DNA for the CDR3 is TGTGCCAGCAGCTCGCAGGAAGCAGTGAATGAAAAACTGTTTTTT. It is translated as CASSSQEAVNEKLFF.

The chain joins TRBV18 to TRBJ2-3, with 8 bases that match TRBD1. The CDR3 is 16 residues long. J lost 2 bases, V lost 3 bases, and 7 bases had no gene match. Looked up from germline, CDR1 is KGHSH and CDR2 is LQKENI. The CDR3 here is CASSPPGQAPTDTQYF. The CDR3 DNA reads TGTGCCAGCTCACCTCCGGGACAGGCGCCCACAGATACGCAGTATTTT.

This clone was seen only a few times. The rearrangement uses TRBV18 and TRBJ2-7; D ambiguous. This CDR3 is 14 amino acids long. Germline CDR1 KGHSH, CDR2 LQKENI. The V and J ends lost 3 bases and 0 bases respectively, with 9 bases between them. In nucleotides, the CDR3 is TGTGCCAGCTCACCCACAGTCAACTCCTACGAGCAGTACTTC. This sequence encodes CASSPTVNSYEQYF.